A selection of T cell receptor beta chains follows, all from one sample in a study of blood T cell repertoires in COVID-19. Sequencing used immunoSEQ multiplex PCR; TCRdb keeps in-frame clones, though not all of them. Seen here are about 170,000 clones, around 83% observed once, and the top ten hold approximately 18%. What was sequenced was peripheral blood. All receptors derive from a woman in her seventies who had recovered from COVID-19. CDR3s include the opening cysteine and the closing phenylalanine or tryptophan. D genes are given only for firm matches. Part of the rows lack a size; the others show once, few, many or a class for expanded clones.

CDR3: CAWSVQSATGYTF
DNA: TGTGCCTGGAGTGTACAGTCGGCAACTGGCTACACCTTC
J: TRBJ1-2
size: many
V: TRBV30
D: NA

CDR3: CASSEVPGQGQGYGYTF
DNA: TGTGCCAGCAGTGAAGTCCCGGGACAGGGGCAGGGGTATGGCTACACCTTC
J: TRBJ1-2
size: NA
V: TRBV6-1
D: TRBD1

CDR3: CASSVGFGGGQGPGYTF
DNA: TGTGCCAGCAGCGTAGGATTCGGAGGTGGGCAGGGGCCTGGCTACACCTTC
J: TRBJ1-2
size: NA
V: TRBV9
D: NA

CDR3: CAPRGASAFQETQYF
DNA: TGTGCCCCGAGGGGAGCTAGCGCCTTCCAAGAGACCCAGTACTTC
J: TRBJ2-5
size: NA
V: TRBV12-5
D: NA

CDR3: CASSLVGGFEQYF
DNA: TGCGCCAGCAGCTTGGTCGGGGGATTCGAGCAGTACTTC
J: TRBJ2-7
size: NA
V: TRBV5-1
D: NA

CDR3: CASSMWDTLPLGYGYTF
DNA: TGTGCCAGTAGTATGTGGGACACCCTCCCCTTAGGGTATGGCTACACCTTC
J: TRBJ1-2
size: NA
V: TRBV19
D: NA

CDR3: CASRAPGGRYEQFF
DNA: TGTGCCAGCAGGGCCCCGGGAGGGCGGTATGAGCAGTTCTTC
J: TRBJ2-1
size: NA
V: TRBV2
D: TRBD2

CDR3: CASSDPEGGTSEAFF
DNA: TGTGCCAGCAGTGACCCAGAGGGGGGGACCTCGGAAGCTTTCTTT
J: TRBJ1-1
size: NA
V: TRBV6-2/TRBV6-3
D: NA

CDR3: CASRLRQGRTGELFF
DNA: TGTGCCAGCAGGCTCCGACAGGGGAGGACCGGGGAGCTGTTTTTT
J: TRBJ2-2
size: NA
V: TRBV7-2
D: TRBD1

CDR3: CASRAGAHQKLFF
DNA: TGCGCCAGCAGGGCAGGGGCCCATCAAAAACTGTTTTTT
J: TRBJ1-4
size: NA
V: TRBV5-1
D: NA

CDR3: CASSPRGGPNYGYTF
DNA: TGTGCCAGCAGCCCTAGGGGTGGACCTAACTATGGCTACACCTTC
J: TRBJ1-2
size: NA
V: TRBV27
D: NA

CDR3: CASSLESPGGPISYEQYF
DNA: TGTGCCAGCAGCTTAGAATCGCCGGGAGGCCCAATTTCCTACGAGCAGTACTTC
J: TRBJ2-7
size: NA
V: TRBV7-2
D: TRBD2

CDR3: CASSYRQGGNQPQHF
DNA: TGTGCCAGCAGTTACCGGCAGGGCGGTAATCAGCCCCAGCATTTT
J: TRBJ1-5
size: NA
V: TRBV6-5
D: NA

CDR3: CASNLRGAGGAYNEQFF
DNA: TGTGCCAGCAATTTGCGGGGGGCCGGGGGTGCGTACAATGAGCAGTTCTTC
J: TRBJ2-1
size: NA
V: TRBV27
D: TRBD2

CDR3: CASSLAPTSGARETQYF
DNA: TGCGCCAGCAGCTTGGCCCCGACTAGCGGAGCCCGGGAGACCCAGTACTTC
J: TRBJ2-5
size: NA
V: TRBV5-1
D: TRBD2

CDR3: CASSHRTNRVSYEQYF
DNA: TGTGCCAGCAGCCATAGAACCAACAGGGTCTCCTACGAGCAGTACTTC
J: TRBJ2-7
size: NA
V: TRBV13
D: NA

CDR3: CASSEQGASYNEQFF
DNA: TGTGCCAGCAGTGAACAGGGGGCCTCCTACAATGAGCAGTTCTTC
J: TRBJ2-1
size: NA
V: TRBV2
D: TRBD1

CDR3: CAWSRGQVDEKLFF
DNA: TGTGCCTGGAGCCGGGGACAGGTAGACGAAAAACTGTTTTTT
J: TRBJ1-4
size: NA
V: TRBV30
D: TRBD1

CDR3: CSASWANRPYEQYF
DNA: TGCAGTGCTAGTTGGGCTAACAGGCCCTACGAGCAGTACTTC
J: TRBJ2-7
size: few
V: TRBV20-1
D: NA

CDR3: CASSLVVGAGTEAFF
DNA: TGCGCCAGCAGCTTGGTTGTGGGGGCGGGCACTGAAGCTTTCTTT
J: TRBJ1-1
size: few
V: TRBV5-1
D: NA

CDR3: CASSPPGGNKDTQYF
DNA: TGTGCCAGTAGTCCCCCGGGGGGGAACAAAGATACGCAGTATTTT
J: TRBJ2-3
size: NA
V: TRBV19
D: TRBD2

CDR3: CASSQDRVNTEAFF
DNA: TGTGCCAGCAGCCAAGACAGGGTGAACACTGAAGCTTTCTTT
J: TRBJ1-1
size: NA
V: TRBV3-1/TRBV3-2
D: NA

CDR3: CASSPWTGIDAGELFF
DNA: TGTGCCAGCAGCCCCTGGACCGGGATCGACGCCGGGGAGCTGTTTTTT
J: TRBJ2-2
size: NA
V: TRBV7-9
D: NA

CDR3: CASSTGGYGYTF
DNA: TGTGCCAGCAGTACAGGGGGCTATGGCTACACCTTC
J: TRBJ1-2
size: once
V: TRBV3-1/TRBV3-2
D: TRBD1

CDR3: CASSPRQVGTGYTF
DNA: TGTGCCAGCTCACCGCGACAGGTTGGAACGGGCTACACCTTC
J: TRBJ1-2
size: NA
V: TRBV18
D: NA

CDR3: CASSRAQGAPPDTQYF
DNA: TGCGCCAGCAGCCGGGCGCAGGGGGCCCCCCCAGATACGCAGTATTTT
J: TRBJ2-3
size: NA
V: TRBV5-1
D: TRBD1

CDR3: CASSQGSGSGTGELFF
DNA: TGTGCCAGCAGCCAAGGGAGCGGGAGTGGCACCGGGGAGCTGTTTTTT
J: TRBJ2-2
size: NA
V: TRBV3-1/TRBV3-2
D: TRBD2

CDR3: CASRGRTSGNNEQFF
DNA: TGTGCCAGCCGGGGTAGAACTAGCGGGAACAATGAGCAGTTCTTC
J: TRBJ2-1
size: NA
V: TRBV19
D: TRBD2

CDR3: CASTDSPNYGYTF
DNA: TGCGCCAGCACCGACAGTCCTAACTATGGCTACACCTTC
J: TRBJ1-2
size: NA
V: TRBV5-1
D: NA

CDR3: CASSLTAGAEAFF
DNA: TGTGCCAGCAGTTTGACAGCTGGGGCTGAAGCTTTCTTT
J: TRBJ1-1
size: NA
V: TRBV12-3/TRBV12-4
D: NA

CDR3: CATRDRAGETQYF
DNA: TGTGCCACCAGAGACAGGGCCGGGGAGACCCAGTACTTC
J: TRBJ2-5
size: NA
V: TRBV15
D: TRBD1

CDR3: CASSRDRNTGELFF
DNA: TGTGCCAGCAGCCGGGACAGGAACACCGGGGAGCTGTTTTTT
J: TRBJ2-2
size: NA
V: TRBV14
D: TRBD1

CDR3: CASSGVSGTGDPCLF
DNA: TGTGCCAGCAGTGGGGTCTCCGGGACAGGGGATCCCTGTCTCTTC
J: TRBJ1-2
size: NA
V: TRBV2
D: TRBD1

CDR3: CASSLAGLRSDTQYF
DNA: TGTGCCAGCAGCTTGGCAGGGTTAAGGTCAGATACGCAGTATTTT
J: TRBJ2-3
size: NA
V: TRBV5-4
D: NA

CDR3: CASSVATANTGELFF
DNA: TGTGCCAGCAGCGTAGCTACGGCGAACACCGGGGAGCTGTTTTTT
J: TRBJ2-2
size: NA
V: TRBV9
D: NA

CDR3: CASSPLFQIYGYTF
DNA: TGTGCCAGCTCACCACTTTTCCAGATCTATGGCTACACCTTC
J: TRBJ1-2
size: NA
V: TRBV18
D: NA

CDR3: CASSPRDSEKLFF
DNA: TGTGCCAGCAGCCCTCGGGACAGTGAAAAACTGTTTTTT
J: TRBJ1-4
size: NA
V: TRBV7-9
D: TRBD1